The 21 T cell receptor beta chains presented below share a single source sample, sequenced in a study of metastatic and nonmetastatic thyroid tumors (dated by TCRdb to 2018 to 2020). Receptor libraries were prepared by PCR. Sequencing used an Illumina HiSeq 4000. Using fastp at Q25 and MiXCR, TCRdb reprocessed the public reads and kept productive beta chains. This sample has 90,000 or so clones in its table, and approximately 9% of those were observed once. The ten largest clones take up roughly 10% of the sample. No treatment had been received by any patient before thyroid surgery. Material: blood. The receptors derive from a female donor with papillary thyroid cancer or a benign thyroid nodule (not recorded which). Some clones in this sample may be carry-over from other donors' samples.

This clone was recorded at least ten times. This chain uses TRBV20-1 with TRBJ2-5; the D gene is possibly TRBD2 (6 bases). Germline V gene data show CDR1 as DFQATT and CDR2 as SNEGSKA (reference sequence). V was pared by 8 bases and J by 5 bases, with 18 bases between. The CDR3 has 13 residues. DNA of the CDR3: TGCAGTACGCGGGGCGACTTACGGGAGACCCAGTACTTC. It is translated as CSTRGDLRETQYF.

This clone was detected a few times. The gene calls are TRBV20-1 and TRBJ1-5; D is perhaps TRBD1 (5 bases). The CDR3 contains 14 residues. Germline CDR1 and CDR2: DFQATT and SNEGSKA (reference sequence). The V and J ends lost 5 bases and 5 bases respectively, with 16 bases between them. CDR3 nucleotides: TGCAGTGCTGGAACAGGTTCCCCCGATCAGCCCCAGCATTTT. The encoded protein is CSAGTGSPDQPQHF.

This clone was counted ten times or more. The chain joins TRBV30 to TRBJ2-5; 9 nucleotides align to TRBD1. The germline V gene encodes CDR1 GTSNPN and CDR2 SVGIG (reference sequence). V lost 2 bases to trimming and J lost 14 bases; unmatched junction nucleotides: 6. The CDR3 is made up of 11 amino acids. The CDR3 bases are TGTGCCTGGAGTACCCCGGGACAGGGATACTTC. Protein: CAWSTPGQGYF.

This clone was seen many times. V is TRBV5-4 and J is TRBJ2-7, with D hard to call. CDR3 length: 14 amino acids. The V and J ends lost 4 bases and 0 bases respectively, with 11 bases between them. Looked up from germline, CDR1 is SGHNT and CDR2 is YYREEE (reference sequence). CDR3 sequence: CASSISYTSYEQYF. As DNA, the CDR3 is TGTGCCAGCAGCATTAGCTATACCTCCTACGAGCAGTACTTC.

The chain recombines TRBV2 with TRBJ2-3; the match to TRBD2 covers 9 bases. V shed 6 bases and J 13 bases; nucleotides not matched to a gene: 14. The germline CDR1 and CDR2 sequences are SNHLY and FYNNEI. The CDR3 loop spans 14 amino acids. The CDR3 region is CASSSFLAGPKEYF. CDR3 DNA sequence: TGTGCCAGCAGCTCGTTTCTAGCGGGACCCAAGGAGTATTTT.

This clone has at least ten counts. V gene TRBV27 combines with J gene TRBJ2-3; the D is unclear. Germline V gene sequence: CDR1 MNHEY, CDR2 SMNVEV (reference sequence). Trimming left V 5 bases short and J 4 bases short, with 19 bases between. This CDR3 spans 16 amino acids. CDR3: CASSPLNGPGADTQYF. The CDR3 region has the DNA TGTGCCAGCAGTCCCCTAAATGGACCCGGCGCAGATACGCAGTATTTT.

At least ten counts were recorded for this clone. V and J are TRBV15 and TRBJ1-1, with D possibly being TRBD1 (5 bases). Trimming stripped 0 bases from V and 1 base from J, with 9 bases between. The CDR3 is 15 residues long. The germline V gene encodes CDR1 LNHNV and CDR2 YYDKDF (reference sequence). The CDR3 DNA reads TGTGCCACCAGCAGAGATGGGGGAGAGAACACTGAAGCTTTCTTT. It is translated as CATSRDGGENTEAFF.

This clone was picked up many times. At the DNA level, this CDR3 is encoded by other sequences in the same sample as well. The V gene is TRBV10-2, the J gene TRBJ2-6; D unclear. Germline V CDR1 and CDR2: WSHSY, SAAADI. There are 15 residues in the CDR3. With 3 bases removed from V and 2 bases from J, the gap between germline ends came to 8 bases. CDR3 loop: CASSEPRTGANVLTF. The CDR3 DNA reads as TGCGCCAGCAGTGAACCTAGAACTGGGGCCAACGTCCTGACTTTC.

In this sample, this clone turned up many times. The V and J genes are TRBV7-9 and TRBJ1-6; TRBD1 might be the D (5 bases). Deletions cut 6 bases from V and 7 bases from J, with 16 bases between. The CDR3 extends over 15 amino acids. Germline CDR1 and CDR2: SEHNR and FQNEAQ (reference sequence). The CDR3 protein is CASSFRDGLNSPLHF. The CDR3 DNA follows: TGTGCCAGCAGTTTCCGGGACGGATTAAATTCACCCCTCCACTTT.

This clone was recorded at least ten times. The gene calls are TRBV2 and TRBJ2-3, with 8 bases aligning to TRBD1. The CDR3 is 15 amino acids. Trimming removed 6 bases from V and 2 bases from J; junction bases left unmatched: 7. Germline V lookup: CDR1 SNHLY, CDR2 FYNNEI. The CDR3 nucleotides read TGTGCCAGCAGCGAGACAGGGGTAACCACAGATACGCAGTATTTT. This translates into CASSETGVTTDTQYF.

This chain joins TRBV2 and TRBJ2-7; D call uncertain. The V gene's germline CDR1 is SNHLY and CDR2 FYNNEI. The V gene lost 5 bases and the J gene lost 4 bases, with 15 bases spanning the gap. The CDR3 runs 14 residues. The CDR3 spells CASSQTWFRYEQYF. The CDR3 region has the DNA TGTGCCAGCAGTCAGACATGGTTCAGGTACGAGCAGTACTTC.

This clone came up many times. V is TRBV7-9 and J is TRBJ2-2; D may be TRBD2 (5 bases). The V end lost 2 bases, the J end lost 7 bases, and 14 bases lay between the germline ends. The CDR3 has 15 residues. Germline V gives CDR1 SEHNR, CDR2 FQNEAQ (reference sequence). The CDR3 DNA sequence: TGTGCCAGCAGCTTACCGGGATTTGGGGTCGGGGAGCTGTTTTTT. Protein product: CASSLPGFGVGELFF. The full variable domain, completed using reference TRBV7-9 and TRBJ2-2, is DTGVSQNPRHKITKRGQNVTFRCDPISEHNRLYWYRQTLGQGPEFLTYFQNEAQLEKSRLLSDRFSAERPKGSFSTLEIQRTEQGDSAMYLCASSLPGFGVGELFFGEGSRLTVL.

This clone was seen at least ten times. This chain uses TRBV27 with TRBJ2-5, with 11 bases aligning to TRBD2. Looked up from germline, CDR1 is MNHEY and CDR2 is SMNVEV (reference sequence). The J segment lost 3 bases and the V segment lost 6 bases, leaving 3 bases of the junction unmatched. The CDR3 totals 14 residues. CDR3 in amino acids: CASSLAGGKETQYF. The CDR3 DNA sequence: TGTGCCAGCAGCCTAGCGGGGGGTAAAGAGACCCAGTACTTC.

Many counts were recorded for this clone. Other DNA sequences in the sample encode the same CDR3. The chain links TRBV11-2 to TRBJ2-1; 11 nucleotides match TRBD2. The germline V gene encodes CDR1 SGHAT and CDR2 FQNNGV. CDR3 size: 15 residues. V trimming: 3 bases; J trimming: 4 bases; junction bases outside the gene matches: 2. For the CDR3, the DNA is TGTGCCAGCAGCTTTGGGACTAGCGGATACAATGAGCAGTTCTTC. It translates to CASSFGTSGYNEQFF.

The chain couples TRBV24-1 to TRBJ2-2; no clear D gene. Germline V gene sequence: CDR1 KGHDR, CDR2 SFDVKD. This CDR3 contains 15 residues. Trimming took off 2 bases at V and 1 base at J, with 7 bases between the two ends. The CDR3 loop reads CATSDSSGNTGELFF. In DNA form, the CDR3 reads TGTGCCACCAGTGATTCGTCAGGGAACACCGGGGAGCTGTTTTTT.

This clone was found many times. The J gene is TRBJ2-2, the V gene TRBV7-9; 10 bases agree with TRBD2. CDR1 is SEHNR, CDR2 FQNEAQ, per germline (reference sequence). With 5 bases clipped from V and 10 bases from J, the junction kept 7 bases outside the gene matches. The CDR3 loop spans 14 amino acids. In DNA form, the CDR3 reads TGTGCCAGCAGCATTCTAGCGGGGGCCCCGGAGCTGTTTTTT. Amino acids: CASSILAGAPELFF.

This clone was counted many times. The J gene is TRBJ1-2, the V gene TRBV20-1, with D perhaps TRBD1 (5 bases). The CDR3 runs to 13 residues. Germline values: CDR1 DFQATT, CDR2 SNEGSKA (reference sequence). Trimming took 3 bases from V and 3 from J, leaving 11 bases between them. CDR3 in DNA: TGCAGTGCTAGTCGGGGGGGAGACTATGGCTACACCTTC. Protein product: CSASRGGDYGYTF.

The count of this clone is one. Being one base from a much bigger clone, this may be a read error. The V and J genes are TRBV18 and TRBJ1-2; D may be TRBD1 (5 bases). CDR1 and CDR2 (germline): KGHSH, LQKENI. Trimming removed 3 bases at V and 2 bases at J, with 22 bases between. This CDR3 has 18 residues. CDR3 in amino acids: CASSPINSPSRQNYGYTF. The CDR3, as DNA: TGTGCCAGCTCACCCATTAACTCACCCAGCCGACAGAACTATGGCTACACCTTC. Based on the CDR3 plus reference TRBV18 and TRBJ1-2, the full variable domain is NAGVMQNPRHLVRRRGQEARLRCSPMKGHSHVYWYRQLPEEGLKFMVYLQKENIIDESGMPKERFSAEFPKEGPSILRIQQVVRGDSAAYFCASSPINSPSRQNYGYTFGSGTRLTVV.

V and J are TRBV2 and TRBJ2-1; D is possibly TRBD1 (6 bases). V was shortened by 2 bases and J by 2 bases, with 13 bases between the two germline ends. This CDR3 has 16 amino acids. Per the germline V gene, CDR1 is SNHLY and CDR2 is FYNNEI. CDR3 sequence reads: CASSELSQGAYNEQFF. The CDR3 DNA follows: TGTGCCAGCAGTGAACTCTCACAGGGCGCCTACAATGAGCAGTTCTTC. Together with reference TRBV2 and TRBJ2-1, the CDR3 gives the full variable domain: EPEVTQTPSHQVTQMGQEVILRCVPISNHLYFYWYRQILGQKVEFLVSFYNNEISEKSEIFDDQFSVERPDGSNFTLKIRSTKLEDSAMYFCASSELSQGAYNEQFFGPGTRLTVL.

This clone was counted many times. The chain couples TRBV3-1 to TRBJ2-5; tentative D call: TRBD2 (6 bases). With 7 bases removed from V and 2 bases from J, the gap between germline ends came to 14 bases. This CDR3 is built from 14 residues. Germline V CDR1 and CDR2: LGHDT, YNNKEL (reference sequence). The CDR3 DNA reads TGTGCCAGCACGGGCGGGGCGGTTCAAGAGACCCAGTACTTC. Its protein is CASTGGAVQETQYF.

This chain joins TRBV5-6 and TRBJ2-7, with 7 bases fitting TRBD1. CDR1 SGHDT and CDR2 YYEEEE come from the germline V gene. V lost 2 bases to trimming and J lost 2 bases; unmatched junction nucleotides: 4. The CDR3 extends over 14 amino acids. The CDR3: CASSLGTVTYEQYF. The CDR3 DNA is TGTGCCAGCAGCTTAGGGACAGTAACCTACGAGCAGTACTTC.